A selection of T cell receptor beta chains follows, all from one sample in a study of beta chain features in type 1 diabetes. Assay: immunoSEQ multiplex PCR; the TCRdb copy retains only in-frame clones and omits some. This table holds 300,000 or so clones, more than 13% found once. Sequencing was performed on naive CD4+ T cells from blood. Source of these receptors: a man younger than 40 with type 1 diabetes. Each CDR3 is given with its conserved first and last residue. Fields, in order: clone size, J gene, D gene, CDR3 length, V gene, CDR3 DNA, CDR3 protein. D genes are given only for firm matches. Size is stated for part of the rows, as once, few or many counts, or as a class when the clone is expanded.

>NA|TRBJ2-3|TRBD2|15|TRBV29-1
TGCAGCGTCCGTGGACTAGCGGGAGTAACAGATACGCAGTATTTT
CSVRGLAGVTDTQYF
>few|TRBJ2-7|NA|16|TRBV27
TGTGCCAGCAGTCAAACCGGGACTGTCTCCTCCTACGAGCAGTACTTC
CASSQTGTVSSYEQYF
>few|TRBJ2-7|NA|13|TRBV6-1
TGTGCCAGCAGGCTGGACACATACTACGAGCAGTACTTC
CASRLDTYYEQYF
>few|TRBJ2-7|NA|15|TRBV5-1
TGCGCCAGCAGTCGGGGAGATTACAGCTCCTACGAGCAGTACTTC
CASSRGDYSSYEQYF
>NA|TRBJ2-7|NA|13|TRBV6-1
TGTGCCAGCAGGGTCGGCAGGGGCCACGAGCAGTACTTC
CASRVGRGHEQYF
>few|TRBJ2-3|NA|12|TRBV10-3
TGTGCCATCTCTGACAGAACAGATACGCAGTATTTT
CAISDRTDTQYF
>few|TRBJ1-2|TRBD1|16|TRBV6-6
TGTGCCAGCAGTTTTTCCCGACAGGGCAGTAACTATGGCTACACCTTC
CASSFSRQGSNYGYTF
>NA|TRBJ1-5|TRBD1|16|TRBV9
TGTGCCAGCAGCGCCGGGACAGGGGGCCGCAATCAGCCCCAGCATTTT
CASSAGTGGRNQPQHF
>NA|TRBJ2-1|TRBD2|14|TRBV27
TGTGCCAGCAGGGGCTTGCGGGAGTTGTATGAGCAGTTCTTC
CASRGLRELYEQFF
>few|TRBJ2-5|NA|13|TRBV30
TGTGCCTGGAGTTGGCGCGGCCAAGAGACCCAGTACTTC
CAWSWRGQETQYF
>NA|TRBJ2-7|TRBD2|15|TRBV7-9
TGTGCCAGCAGCTTATCGGCGGGAGGTTCCTACGAGCAGTACTTC
CASSLSAGGSYEQYF
>once|TRBJ2-1|NA|15|TRBV4-2
TGTGCCAGCAGCCAAATCGGCGGGTACTACAATGAGCAGTTCTTC
CASSQIGGYYNEQFF
>few|TRBJ2-5|NA|13|TRBV5-1
TGCGCCAGCAGTAATCCTAGCACGGAGACCCAGTACTTC
CASSNPSTETQYF
>NA|TRBJ2-1|TRBD2|16|TRBV19
TGTGCCAGTAGTGTCCAATACAGCGGGACCTACAATGAGCAGTTCTTC
CASSVQYSGTYNEQFF
>NA|TRBJ2-7|TRBD2|17|TRBV5-6
TGTGCCAGCAGCTTCTTAGTGTCTAGCGGGACGTCCTACGAGCAGTACTTC
CASSFLVSSGTSYEQYF
>NA|TRBJ2-5|TRBD1|14|TRBV7-2
TGTGCCAGCAGCCCGGGACAGCTCCAAGAGACCCAGTACTTC
CASSPGQLQETQYF
>NA|TRBJ2-5|TRBD1|14|TRBV11-3
TGTGCCAGCAGCACGCGACAGGGGCAAGAGACCCAGTACTTC
CASSTRQGQETQYF
>few|TRBJ1-1|TRBD1|16|TRBV10-3
TGTGCCATCCACCCCAACGAAGACAGGGCTCGCACTGAAGCTTTCTTT
CAIHPNEDRARTEAFF
>few|TRBJ2-6|NA|15|TRBV7-9
TGTGCCTCGCTAACCGCTTACTCTGGGGCCAACGTCCTGACTTTC
CASLTAYSGANVLTF
>few|TRBJ2-1|TRBD1|14|TRBV18
TGTGCCAGCTCACCAAGGACAGGGTTCGATGAGCAGTTCTTC
CASSPRTGFDEQFF
>many|TRBJ1-2|NA|10|TRBV29-1
TGCAGCGTTGGGCTGGAGGGCTACACCTTC
CSVGLEGYTF
>NA|TRBJ2-2|NA|10|TRBV10-3
TGTGCCATCAGCTCCGGGGAGCTGTTTTTT
CAISSGELFF
>few|TRBJ1-1|TRBD1|14|TRBV4-2
TGTGCCAGCAGTCAGGACAGGTCCCACACTGAAGCTTTCTTT
CASSQDRSHTEAFF
>few|TRBJ1-1|NA|13|TRBV28
TGTGCCAGCAGTTCTCTACTGAACCTGGAGGCTTTCTTT
CASSSLLNLEAFF